A selection of T cell receptor beta chains follows, all from one sample in a study of Graves' ophthalmopathy and Graves' hyperthyroidism. TCRdb called the multiplex PCR reads again in MiXCR, with one record for every CDR3 protein. The sample carries about 210,000 distinct CDR3 sequences, around 30% recorded once. Sequenced input: peripheral blood. These receptors all come from a man aged 45-65 years with Graves' ophthalmopathy. The CDR3 runs from the conserved cysteine through the conserved F or W. D genes are given only for firm matches. Expanded clones get a size class; other rows say once, few or many, or leave the size out.

size: many
J: TRBJ1-3
D: -
V: TRBV6-1
DNA: TGTGCCAGCACGGATTTATCTGGAAACACCATATATTTT
CDR3: CASTDLSGNTIYF

size: many
J: TRBJ2-2
D: -
V: TRBV7-9
DNA: TGTGCCAGCAGCTTTTCCGGGACATCGAACACCGGGGAGCTGTTTTTT
CDR3: CASSFSGTSNTGELFF

size: many
J: TRBJ2-4
D: TRBD2
V: TRBV7-9
DNA: TGTGCCAGCAGCCCGGGGGGGGTCAACATTCAGTACTTC
CDR3: CASSPGGVNIQYF

size: -
J: TRBJ2-7
D: TRBD1
V: TRBV12-3/TRBV12-4
DNA: TGTGCCAGCAGTTACGCGACAGGGGGCATAAGGGAGCAGTACTTC
CDR3: CASSYATGGIREQYF

size: -
J: TRBJ1-1
D: -
V: TRBV7-8
DNA: TGTGCCAGCGGGCCCGCGAGGACTGAAGCTTTCTTT
CDR3: CASGPARTEAFF

size: -
J: TRBJ2-7
D: TRBD1
V: TRBV28
DNA: TGTGCCAGCAGTACCCGGAAGGGGGCTTTCTACGAGCAGTACTTC
CDR3: CASSTRKGAFYEQYF

size: many
J: TRBJ2-7
D: -
V: TRBV10-2
DNA: TGCGCCAGCAGTGGGGACTCACCCACAATCTCCTACGAGCAGTACTTC
CDR3: CASSGDSPTISYEQYF

size: many
J: TRBJ1-5
D: -
V: TRBV19
DNA: TGTGCCAGTAACGCAGGGACCAATCAGCCCCAGCATTTT
CDR3: CASNAGTNQPQHF

size: many
J: TRBJ2-5
D: TRBD2
V: TRBV29-1
DNA: TGCAGCGTTGAAGGGAGGGCTAGCGGGAACCAAGAGACCCAGTACTTC
CDR3: CSVEGRASGNQETQYF

size: -
J: TRBJ1-1
D: -
V: TRBV20-1
DNA: TGCAGTGCTAGGAGGGCAGCGAGCACTGAAGCTTTCTTT
CDR3: CSARRAASTEAFF

size: many
J: TRBJ2-5
D: -
V: TRBV11-2
DNA: TGTGCCAGCAGCTTAGTTCGGACGGCGAACGGTGGGACCCAGTACTTC
CDR3: CASSLVRTANGGTQYF

size: many
J: TRBJ2-5
D: -
V: TRBV20-1
DNA: TGCAGTGCTAGAGATCCTGTGGGGGGCCGCCCAGAGACCCAGTACTTC
CDR3: CSARDPVGGRPETQYF

size: many
J: TRBJ1-5
D: TRBD1
V: TRBV28
DNA: TGTGCCAGCAGTTCGACCTACAGACAACAGGGGGAAGGAGAGCAGCCCCAGCATTTT
CDR3: CASSSTYRQQGEGEQPQHF